In this sample, the clone carrying this T cell receptor (beta chain) turned up many times. Its cognate antigen is unknown. Time point specified: newly diagnosed GD, antithyroid drugs for less than 3 months. PBMCs provided the RNA from which the TCR library was made. This sample was taken from a study of regulatory T cells in long-lasting Graves disease. General study findings and limits: Peripheral blood, not thyroid tissue, was the sole material studied.

With iRepertoire HTBI primers and Arm-PCR of CDR3 regions, TCR beta libraries were built. TCRdb re-called the multiplex PCR reads through MiXCR, storing one row per CDR3 protein. Among some 490,000 distinct CDR3 sequences listed, 12% were seen once. These data also featured in a second study, about T cells in Graves' hyperthyroidism and ophthalmopathy.

Sequenced here: peripheral blood mononuclear cells (PBMCs), sampled at new diagnosis, from a patient treated with antithyroid drugs. The TCR was taken from a woman aged 30 to 39 with Graves disease.

The CDR3 region has the DNA TGTGCCAGCAGCCCCATCGGGGGGACTCTCTACGAGCAGTACTTC. The encoded protein is CASSPIGGTLYEQYF. The chain is built from TRBV2 and TRBJ2-7; TRBD2 matches 7 bases. From germline, CDR1 is SNHLY and CDR2 FYNNEI. After removal of 6 bases from V and 3 bases from J, the junction contained 11 bases not matched to a gene. CDR3 size: 15 residues.